This T cell receptor (beta chain) was recovered during a study of cytomegalovirus exposure and HLA in healthy donors (TCRdb year 2017). Some background on the complete study: In an earlier analysis of around 540 of the donors, 250 to 350 Gb of sequence data and 95 million to 130 million unique TCR beta sequences from 150 million to 200 million T cells were reported. An early release that covered 500 to 800 HLA-typed donors contained about 290 gigabases of sequencing data and about 84 million unique TCR sequences. Of the approximately 400 genotyped donors, approximately 80% fell in the genetic ancestry cluster associated with self-reported Caucasian donors. The study aimed to test whether signatures of past pathogen exposure could be identified by cataloging public T cell receptors. The study used immunosequencing to profile the T cell repertoires of approximately 630 subjects and linked those repertoires to cytomegalovirus serostatus. A separate validation cohort of over 95 different subjects was used in addition to the roughly 620-subject first cohort. High-throughput TCR immunosequencing, statistical association of individual TCRs with disease status, and machine learning were combined to predict cytomegalovirus infection status. In a later analysis, previously published TCR beta repertoires from 666 donors were re-analyzed and high-resolution HLA genotyping was added so that TCR occurrence patterns could be studied. In the later analysis, no new phenotypic data were used to find candidate immune exposures; instead, reliance was placed on TCR beta sequences and their occurrence across donors. An earlier analysis of approximately 640 of the donors applied high-throughput TCR beta sequencing to assess whether each TCR beta V gene segment acted as functional or pseudogenic. Donor age, sex, ethnicity and CMV serostatus were compiled together with the repertoire data. A later genetic analysis used genome-wide SNP genotypes for about 60% of the roughly 700 donors, treating that subset as a discovery cohort. Every discovery cohort repertoire had been produced on one sequencing platform. Class I and class II HLA loci were covered by the typing at four-digit resolution. The number of donors typed differed by locus, with 629-630 for A, B, C, DRB1 and DQB1, roughly 520 for DQA1, under 610 for DPA1, and around 450 for DPB1. Because of strong linkage in the cohort, five DR-DQ haplotypes were treated as single units for association and clustering. Among a few hundred genotyped donors of the cohort, an average of 235,054 unique TCR beta nucleotide sequences were sequenced per donor, 15% to 20% of them non-productive. General conclusions and limits of the study: In a later analysis, most CMV-associated TCR beta chains were found to appear HLA-restricted, with HLA associations seemingly driven largely by CMV exposure. Several of the top co-occurrence clusters appeared to be linked to parvovirus B19, influenza, CMV and Epstein-Barr virus, according to a later analysis. When HLA alleles, especially DR and DQ, strongly co-occurred, attributing TCR associations to individual alleles was difficult. In a later genetic analysis, a missense DCLRE1C variant was associated with V-gene and J-gene trimming of TCR beta chains, and the association was replicated in an independent cohort. Because the 87-base-pair reads could not distinguish some IMGT-functional V segments, including TRBV6-2 and TRBV6-3, those segments were excluded. Because counts were too low, seventeen rarely observed V segments, including chromosome 9 orphons, were left out of the earlier analysis of 587 of the donors. According to a later analysis, TCR association rates differed among HLA loci, with DRB1 alleles showing the most associated TCRs and HLA-C alleles showing the fewest. Broadly in line with IMGT annotations, most TCR beta V segments showed up in productive rearrangements about 90% or about 30% of the time in an earlier analysis of several hundred of the donors. The authors suggested that the approach could potentially be extended to other disease states and immunological phenotypes. A further reported finding was that TCR beta sequences accurately predicted the HLA-A and HLA-B alleles for most subjects in the first cohort. Because HLA typing was unavailable for some donors at each locus, only the typed subset was used in association tests. In a later genetic analysis, fewer N-insertions in productive TCRs were reported among donors in an Asian-associated ancestry cluster than the roughly 700-donor mean. Only TCR beta chains were sequenced in this cohort, and the absence of alpha or paired-chain data limited detectable features. The classifier was reported to diagnose cytomegalovirus status with high specificity and sensitivity in both the original cohort and the validation cohort. In a later analysis, HLA-associated TCR beta chains showed more clonal expansion and lower generation probabilities than non-associated chains that were equally common. The study gave a list of about 150 TCR beta chains associated with cytomegalovirus. In a later analysis, about 17,000 TCR beta sequences were associated with specific HLA alleles at a false discovery rate of 0.05. The sequencing pipeline was judged likely to have produced a cluster of highly shared sequence variants as a technical artifact. CMV serostatus was the only immune exposure information available for the cohort. While some public TCRs were present in many individuals, most TCR sequences turned up only very rarely across donors. Correlated functional status among segregating V segments might be attributable to linkage disequilibrium, but an unknown experimental factor could not be ruled out. Sequencing depth was assumed to be roughly uniform across donors in the presence/absence analyses, though that assumption may not hold. In vitro tests confirmed that a few of the cytomegalovirus-associated TCR beta chains recognize cytomegalovirus antigens.

The cohort consisted of 670 or so healthy bone marrow donors. All cohort members were sampled while nominally healthy, although unrecorded immune exposures were likely present. The donor was CMV seropositive and was included in the group of approximately 310 seropositive cohort members. Each donor provided a peripheral blood sample, and peripheral blood mononuclear cells were used for TCR beta sequencing. The Qiagen DNeasy Blood Extraction Kit was used to extract genomic DNA from the blood cell samples. The V end gives up 3 bases and the J end 11 bases, leaving 11 bases in the junction not matched to a gene. The CDR1 and CDR2 encoded by the germline V gene are SGHVS and FQNEAQ. Inclusive of the bounding cysteine and phenylalanine, the CDR3 is 15 residues long. The only DNA kept is the CDR3, 45 bases in frame from the first base. As for this clone: No antigen is known for it. Per-base quality was not reported, and no clone a single base away is much larger than it. Within the sample, other DNA sequences also encode this same CDR3.

Libraries were constructed by the immunoSEQ multiplex PCR assay. The multiplex PCR relied on a mix of 60 forward primers for TCR Vbeta segments and 13 reverse primers for TCR Jbeta segments. A multiplex PCR assay on genomic DNA amplified the CDR3 region of rearranged TCR beta genes. The amplified TCR beta libraries were sequenced on the Illumina HiSeq System as 87-base-pair reads. From the authors' description of their analysis: In a later analysis, roughly 80 million unique TCR beta chains were counted across the 500 to 700 repertoires, and around 10 million of these chains were shared by at least two donors. A nearest-neighbor algorithm error-corrected the raw reads and collapsed the reads into unique sequences, merging closely related sequences to remove PCR and sequencing errors. Alignment of CDR3 sequences to IMGT reference sequences was used to assign V, D and J gene segments. For a sequence to be retained, at least a six-nucleotide match to both a V gene segment and a J gene segment was required. A rearrangement was called productive if the CDR3 had no stop codons and remained in frame with V and J, and every other rearrangement was called non-productive. CDR3 was defined according to IMGT convention as the region running from the second conserved V-encoded cysteine to the conserved J-encoded phenylalanine. In an earlier analysis of 550 to 650 of the donors, sequences lacking an unambiguous match to a single V gene segment were excluded. In an earlier analysis of a few hundred of the donors, V segments were called functional above 56.7% productive rearrangements and were called segregating when the between-donor standard deviation exceeded 5%. A statistical classification framework was built for diagnosing cytomegalovirus status from the catalog of TCR beta chain sequences. In a later analysis, V and J genes were assigned by comparing TCR nucleotide sequences against IMGT/GENE-DB human TR gene sequences. In a later analysis, CDR3 sequences and most-parsimonious VDJ recombination scenarios were assigned using the TCRdist pipeline. In a later analysis, each TCR beta chain was defined by its CDR3 amino acid sequence together with its V-gene family, and reads without a unique V-gene family were excluded. As a way to deal with suspected cross-contamination and a sequencing artifact, a later analysis dropped hundreds of nucleotide sequences that were highly shared and had low generation probability. For each public chain, a later analysis derived a clonal expansion index from normalized ranks of inferred template counts within each repertoire. A later analysis computed generation probabilities with a VDJ recombination model fitted to out-of-frame rearrangements, and checked the results against IGoR. Hypergeometric tests were used in a later analysis to score TCR-TCR, TCR-HLA and TCR-CMV co-occurrence, with a repertoire-size bias correction applied to the TCR pairs. A later analysis estimated false discovery rates by permuting HLA or CMV assignments 20 times. A later analysis grouped co-occurring TCRs with DBSCAN, adding TCRdist sequence similarity when clustering within HLA-allele-positive subsets. Co-occurrence clustering excluded repertoires with fewer than 30,000 or more than 120,000 public chains, plus five with anomalous nucleotide sharing. TCRdb stores this immuneACCESS table with in-frame sequences only. Part of the clones is absent; in the studies checked, under half of the shortfall reflects unresolved V genes, and no reason is known for the rest. The D gene and trimming were derived from the DNA, and the V and J assignments and clone size from that table. The sample records about 100,000 clones, around 82% of which are singletons. Clones ranked in the top ten supply 4% of the sample.

The sequenced sample consisted of PBMCs. This sequence was found in a woman between 45 and 65 years old in good health and CMV-seropositive. The sequence joins TRBV7-8 to TRBJ1-1; 11 nucleotides in the junction match TRBD1. The DNA sequence is TGTGCCAGCAGCTTCCGGGGGGACAGGGGGGCCGGGGCTTTCTTT. Translated, this gives CASSFRGDRGAGAFF.